This TCR beta chain was identified in a study of vaccination effects on CD4 cells after COVID-19. The study, taken as a whole, reports: In vaccinees who were healthy, merely 1 out of 255 vaccine-induced clones cross-reacted with common cold coronaviruses.

The CDR3 loop spans 12 amino acids. The germline V gene has CDR1 MNHEY and CDR2 SVGEGT. Trimming shortened V by 6 bases and J by 3 bases, and 9 bases separated the two germline ends. Researchers isolated CD4+ T cells once around 11 days of culture had elapsed. As their vaccination, participants received two doses of either BNT162b2 or mRNA-1273. This clone was detected a few times. The antigen remains unidentified. Sequencing was performed with immunoSEQ multiplex PCR; in TCRdb, only in-frame clones are kept and a portion is missing. The data show around 46,000 clones, with 65% to 80% seen just once and 9.5% to 10% held by the top ten.

The source was CD4+ T cells from PBMCs cultured without peptide, collected after COVID-19 vaccination. The origin of this receptor is a human donor who received a COVID-19 vaccine. This sequence joins TRBV6-2 or TRBV6-3 and TRBJ2-7; D uncertain. CDR3 sequence (DNA): TGTGCCAGCAGCCGGACGGTCTACGAGCAGTACTTC. Protein: CASSRTVYEQYF.